These T cell receptor beta chains were read from a single sample in a study of cytomegalovirus exposure and HLA in healthy donors. Clones were read by immunoSEQ multiplex PCR, and TCRdb kept only the in-frame ones, dropping some. The repertoire has 100,000 to 150,000 clones, 77% of them found once; the top ten carry 0.8% to 0.95%. The sample comprised PBMCs. The receptors shown here come from a woman aged 55-70 years in good health and CMV-seronegative. Both conserved end residues are trimmed from each CDR3. Each record gives: CDR3 protein, clone size, V gene. Where a row states a size, it is once, few, many or the class of an expanded clone; other rows omit it.

cdr3_aa: ASSLYPAWNTGELF
clone_size: NA
v_call: TRBV27

cdr3_aa: AWSVRRTGGTEAF
clone_size: NA
v_call: TRBV30

cdr3_aa: ASSGKGETSPAF
clone_size: NA
v_call: TRBV5-1

cdr3_aa: AISARTSGDYNEQF
clone_size: NA
v_call: TRBV10-3

cdr3_aa: ASSDWTGSSYEQY
clone_size: NA
v_call: TRBV6-1

cdr3_aa: ASSQDPTRERGANVLT
clone_size: NA
v_call: TRBV4-1

cdr3_aa: ASSLETSGDTQY
clone_size: NA
v_call: TRBV27

cdr3_aa: RWRAEAF
clone_size: NA
v_call: TRBV20-1

cdr3_aa: ASSHSLRQGGQY
clone_size: NA
v_call: TRBV6-5

cdr3_aa: ASSHSTGVLEKLF
clone_size: NA
v_call: TRBV4-1

cdr3_aa: ASSDHPTGGSGNTIY
clone_size: NA
v_call: TRBV9

cdr3_aa: ASSLGGGGRGNTDTQY
clone_size: once
v_call: TRBV11-2

cdr3_aa: ASRLADFSSYEQY
clone_size: NA
v_call: TRBV4-1

cdr3_aa: ASSLYGEGEKLF
clone_size: NA
v_call: TRBV7-9

cdr3_aa: ARDLAGGCYEQY
clone_size: NA
v_call: TRBV9

cdr3_aa: ASSLGQSSYNEQF
clone_size: NA
v_call: TRBV5-4

cdr3_aa: ASSRPGTGFNEQF
clone_size: NA
v_call: TRBV28

cdr3_aa: ASSPRLAGNGELF
clone_size: few
v_call: TRBV7-2

cdr3_aa: ASSRRLAGVGTQY
clone_size: NA
v_call: TRBV7-2

cdr3_aa: ASSQLADSYNEQF
clone_size: few
v_call: TRBV18

cdr3_aa: ASRATRAGGTGELF
clone_size: NA
v_call: TRBV27

cdr3_aa: ASSFLYNSPLH
clone_size: NA
v_call: TRBV27

cdr3_aa: ASGGSRGEQF
clone_size: NA
v_call: TRBV9

cdr3_aa: AISPVGEGQYEQY
clone_size: NA
v_call: TRBV10-3

cdr3_aa: ASSATTSGTHNEQF
clone_size: once
v_call: TRBV28

cdr3_aa: ASSNGGTGGSYEQY
clone_size: NA
v_call: TRBV19

cdr3_aa: ASSPAGGVKNNEQF
clone_size: NA
v_call: TRBV27

cdr3_aa: ASSVGDRGTGELF
clone_size: NA
v_call: TRBV6-4

cdr3_aa: ASSSPRTRRDKGTQY
clone_size: few
v_call: TRBV7-2

cdr3_aa: ASSTDGGGLLVRNTIY
clone_size: NA
v_call: TRBV11-2

cdr3_aa: ASSQPGQGLNSPLH
clone_size: NA
v_call: TRBV4-1

cdr3_aa: ASSHDPAFSGDFYEQY
clone_size: NA
v_call: TRBV5-4

cdr3_aa: ASRGSNTEAF
clone_size: NA
v_call: TRBV6-1

cdr3_aa: ASSGQEGYQPQH
clone_size: NA
v_call: TRBV28

cdr3_aa: ASSHPYREKNRQF
clone_size: NA
v_call: TRBV4-1

cdr3_aa: ASSRLGLAASYEQY
clone_size: NA
v_call: TRBV4-1

cdr3_aa: ASSLEQGSAYEQY
clone_size: NA
v_call: TRBV5-1

cdr3_aa: ASSSLRGRYQETQY
clone_size: NA
v_call: TRBV27

cdr3_aa: ASSEDRGVRQPQH
clone_size: NA
v_call: TRBV27

cdr3_aa: ASRWTGGAIEKLF
clone_size: NA
v_call: TRBV21-1

cdr3_aa: ASSFSTVASGRYGIQY
clone_size: once
v_call: TRBV28

cdr3_aa: AIAASGPSMDEQF
clone_size: NA
v_call: TRBV10-3